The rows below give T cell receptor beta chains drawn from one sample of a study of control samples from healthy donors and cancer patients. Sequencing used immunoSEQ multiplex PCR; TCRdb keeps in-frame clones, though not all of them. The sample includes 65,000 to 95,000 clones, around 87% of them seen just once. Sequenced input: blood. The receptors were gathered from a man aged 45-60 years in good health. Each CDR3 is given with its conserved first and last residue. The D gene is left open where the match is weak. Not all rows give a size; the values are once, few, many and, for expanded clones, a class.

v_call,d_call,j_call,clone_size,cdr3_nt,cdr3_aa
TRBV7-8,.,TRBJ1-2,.,TGTGCCAGCAGCCTGGACAATAGAGGCTACACCTTC,CASSLDNRGYTF
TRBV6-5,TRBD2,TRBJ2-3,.,TGTGCCAGCAGTTACCAGTTAGCGGGGGTTTCAGATACGCAGTATTTT,CASSYQLAGVSDTQYF
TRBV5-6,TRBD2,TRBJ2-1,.,TGTGCCAGCAGCTTGGCACAGCGGGAAGGGTTCTACAATGAGCAGTTCTTC,CASSLAQREGFYNEQFF
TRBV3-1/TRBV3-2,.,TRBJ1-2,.,TGTGCCAGCAGCCCCCTAGGGGGGCTACAGGGAGGCTACACCTTC,CASSPLGGLQGGYTF
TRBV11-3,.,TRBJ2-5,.,TGTGCCAGCACGGGGGTGGGGGAAGAGACCCAGTACTTC,CASTGVGEETQYF
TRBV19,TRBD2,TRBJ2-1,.,TGTGCCAGTAGTTCGACAAGACTAGCGGGGGGAGGCGAGCAGTTCTTC,CASSSTRLAGGGEQFF
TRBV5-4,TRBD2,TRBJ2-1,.,TGTGCCAGCCGGTTAGCGGGAGGGCCGAATGAGCAGTTCTTC,CASRLAGGPNEQFF
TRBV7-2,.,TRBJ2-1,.,TGTGCCAGCAGCTTAACCTACAATGAGCAGTTCTTC,CASSLTYNEQFF
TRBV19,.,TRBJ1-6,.,TGTGCCAGTAGTCTTACAGACTCCTATAATTCACCCCTCCACTTT,CASSLTDSYNSPLHF
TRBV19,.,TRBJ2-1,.,TGTGCCAGTAGTAGAGGGAGGAGCCTCTACAATGAGCAGTTCTTC,CASSRGRSLYNEQFF
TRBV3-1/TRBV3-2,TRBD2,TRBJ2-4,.,TGTGCCAGCAGCCCACTGGCGGGAGGGGAAAACATTCAGTACTTC,CASSPLAGGENIQYF
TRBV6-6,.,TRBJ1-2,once,TGTGCCAGCAGTGGGGACGGAATCTATGGCTACACCTTC,CASSGDGIYGYTF
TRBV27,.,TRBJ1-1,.,TGTGCCAGCAGTTTATTCGTTTGGACTGAAGCTTTCTTT,CASSLFVWTEAFF
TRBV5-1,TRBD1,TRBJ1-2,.,TGCGCCAGCAGCTTGACCGGGACAGCCTATGGCTACACCTTC,CASSLTGTAYGYTF
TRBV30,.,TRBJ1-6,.,TGTGCCGCTGGAGACGGCAGCTCCTATAATTCACCCCTCCACTTT,CAAGDGSSYNSPLHF
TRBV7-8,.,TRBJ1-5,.,TGTGCCAGCAGCTTAGGGGGACGGTCGGGTCAGCCCCAGCATTTT,CASSLGGRSGQPQHF
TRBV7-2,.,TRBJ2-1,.,TGTGCCAGCAGCCCCCCAGGGGGGGGTTCCTACAATGAGCAGTTCTTC,CASSPPGGGSYNEQFF
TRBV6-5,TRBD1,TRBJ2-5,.,TGTGCCAGCAGACCGGGACAGGGGGCGGGTGAGACCCAGTACTTC,CASRPGQGAGETQYF
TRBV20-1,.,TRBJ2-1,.,TGCAGTGCTGACCGGGCGAATGAGCAGTTCTTC,CSADRANEQFF
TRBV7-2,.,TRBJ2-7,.,TGTGCCAGCAGCTGGGGGTTTGCCCCACGCGAGCAGTACTTC,CASSWGFAPREQYF
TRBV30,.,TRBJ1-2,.,TGTGCCTGGAGTCCGTTTAACTATGGCTACACCTTC,CAWSPFNYGYTF
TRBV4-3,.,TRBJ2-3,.,TGCGCCAGCAGCCAAACCCCCGGGGTCACAGATACGCAGTATTTT,CASSQTPGVTDTQYF
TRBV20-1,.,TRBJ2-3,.,TGCAGTGCTGCATACACAGATACGCAGTATTTT,CSAAYTDTQYF
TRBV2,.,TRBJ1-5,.,TGTGCCAGCAGTTTAGCCGGGCCCCAGCATTTT,CASSLAGPQHF
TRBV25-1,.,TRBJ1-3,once,TGTGCCAGCAGTAAGAGAGCTGGAAACACCATATATTTT,CASSKRAGNTIYF
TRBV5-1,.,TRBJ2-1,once,TGCGCCAGCAGCTCCTACGAGGCGGGGAATGAGCAGTTCTTC,CASSSYEAGNEQFF
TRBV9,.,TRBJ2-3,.,TGTGCCAGCAGCGTTGGGACATTCACAGATACGCAGTATTTT,CASSVGTFTDTQYF
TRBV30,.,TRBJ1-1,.,TGTGCCTGGAGCCCGTCCCGATCGGGGGGGAACACTGAAGCTTTCTTT,CAWSPSRSGGNTEAFF
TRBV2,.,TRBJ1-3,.,TGTGCCAGCAGTTACTTAGAATCTGGAAACACCATATATTTT,CASSYLESGNTIYF
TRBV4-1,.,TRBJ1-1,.,TGCGCCAGCAGCCAGTTCCTTCGAGGGGATGCTTTCTTT,CASSQFLRGDAFF
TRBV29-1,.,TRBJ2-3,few,TGCAGCGTTGCCGGGGTAGTAGATACGCAGTATTTT,CSVAGVVDTQYF
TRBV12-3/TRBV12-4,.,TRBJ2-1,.,TGTGCCAGCAGCTACACAGGGAATGAGCAGTTCTTC,CASSYTGNEQFF
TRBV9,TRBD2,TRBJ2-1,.,TGTGCCAGCGGAGGAGGTAGCGGGAAATACAATGAGCAGTTCTTC,CASGGGSGKYNEQFF
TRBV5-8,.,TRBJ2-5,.,TGTGCCAGCAGCTTGCAGGGATTCGAGACCCAGTACTTC,CASSLQGFETQYF
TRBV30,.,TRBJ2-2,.,TGTGCCTGGAGATTGAGTGGGGGGGGCCGAACCGGGGAGCTGTTTTTT,CAWRLSGGGRTGELFF
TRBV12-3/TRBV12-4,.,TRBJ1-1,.,TGTGCCAGCAGTTTAGGTAGCACTGAAGCTTTCTTT,CASSLGSTEAFF
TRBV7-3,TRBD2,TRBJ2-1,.,TGTGCCAGCGGCACTAGCGAGAACAATGAGCAGTTCTTC,CASGTSENNEQFF
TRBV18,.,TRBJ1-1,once,TGTGCCAGCTCACCGCTACAGGGGAACACTGAAGCTTTCTTT,CASSPLQGNTEAFF
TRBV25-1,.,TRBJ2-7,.,TGTGCCAGCAGTGAAAACTACGAGCAGTACTTC,CASSENYEQYF
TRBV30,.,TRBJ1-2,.,TGTGCCTGGAGGAGACAGGAGAAAGGCTACACCTTC,CAWRRQEKGYTF
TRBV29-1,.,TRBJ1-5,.,TGCAGCGTTGAAGATCGCCGACATATTAGCAATCAGCCCCAGCATTTT,CSVEDRRHISNQPQHF
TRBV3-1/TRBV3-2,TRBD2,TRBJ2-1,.,TGTGCCAGCAGCCCCTCGGGGGGGGGATACAATGAGCAGTTCTTC,CASSPSGGGYNEQFF
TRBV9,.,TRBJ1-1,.,TGTGCCAGCAGCGTAGAGGGGGTCAGGACTGAAGCTTTCTTT,CASSVEGVRTEAFF
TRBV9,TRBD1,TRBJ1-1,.,TGTGCCAGCAGCGTAGGGACAGGGCGAGACACTGAAGCTTTCTTT,CASSVGTGRDTEAFF
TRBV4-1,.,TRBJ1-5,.,TGCGCCAGCAGCCAAGTAGGTAGGGGTAATCAGCCCCAGCATTTT,CASSQVGRGNQPQHF
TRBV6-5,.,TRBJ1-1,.,TGTGCCAGCAGTTCAGACAGCATGAACACTGAAGCTTTCTTT,CASSSDSMNTEAFF
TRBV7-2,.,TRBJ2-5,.,TGTGCCAGCAGCTTACACCGGGGAGAGACCCAGTACTTC,CASSLHRGETQYF
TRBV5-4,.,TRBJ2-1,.,TGTGCCAGCAGCTTGGCAGGGGCGAAGGGTAATGAGCAGTTCTTC,CASSLAGAKGNEQFF
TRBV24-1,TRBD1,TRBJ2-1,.,TGTGCCACCAGTGATTTTAGGGGGCTTCTACAGAATGAGCAGTTCTTC,CATSDFRGLLQNEQFF
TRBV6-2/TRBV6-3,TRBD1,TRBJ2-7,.,TGTGCCAGCAGTTACGGGCGGGACAGGGTCACCTACGAGCAGTACTTC,CASSYGRDRVTYEQYF
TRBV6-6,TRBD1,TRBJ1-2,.,TGTGCCAGCAGTTACACCGGGACAGGGACCAACTATGGCTACACCTTC,CASSYTGTGTNYGYTF
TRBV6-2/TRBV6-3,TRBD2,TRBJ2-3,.,TGTGCCAGCAGTTACCCTAGGGACTACCTTAGCACAGATACGCAGTATTTT,CASSYPRDYLSTDTQYF
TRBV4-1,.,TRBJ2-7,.,TGCGCCAGCAGTAAGAGACTGGGGGTCGAGCAGTACTTC,CASSKRLGVEQYF
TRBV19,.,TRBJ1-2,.,TGTGCCAGCCGCCCGGTCGGGGTTACCCTCTATGGCTACACCTTC,CASRPVGVTLYGYTF